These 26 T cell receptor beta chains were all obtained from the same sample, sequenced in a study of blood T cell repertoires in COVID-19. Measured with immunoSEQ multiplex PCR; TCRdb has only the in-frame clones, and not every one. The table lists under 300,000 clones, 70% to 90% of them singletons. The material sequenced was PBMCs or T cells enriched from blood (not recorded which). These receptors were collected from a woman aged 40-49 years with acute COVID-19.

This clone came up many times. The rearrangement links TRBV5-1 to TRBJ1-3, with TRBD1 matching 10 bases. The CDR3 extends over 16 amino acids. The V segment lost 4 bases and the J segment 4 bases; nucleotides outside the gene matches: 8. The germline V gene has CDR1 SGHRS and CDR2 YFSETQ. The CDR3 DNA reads TGCGCCAGCAGCCCAGGGACAGGGGATTCAGGAAACACCATATATTTT. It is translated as CASSPGTGDSGNTIYF.

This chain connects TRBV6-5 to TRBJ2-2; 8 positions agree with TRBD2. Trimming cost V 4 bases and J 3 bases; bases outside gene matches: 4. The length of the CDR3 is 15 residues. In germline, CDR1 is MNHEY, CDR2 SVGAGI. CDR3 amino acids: CASSSGLGDTGELFF. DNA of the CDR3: TGTGCCAGCAGTTCGGGACTAGGGGACACCGGGGAGCTGTTTTTT.

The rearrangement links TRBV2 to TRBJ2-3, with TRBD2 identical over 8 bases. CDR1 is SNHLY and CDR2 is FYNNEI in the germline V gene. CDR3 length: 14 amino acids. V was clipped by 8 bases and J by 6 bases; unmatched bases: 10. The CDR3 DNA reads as TGTGCCAGCGCCGGGACTAGTACTACGGATACGCAGTATTTT. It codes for CASAGTSTTDTQYF.

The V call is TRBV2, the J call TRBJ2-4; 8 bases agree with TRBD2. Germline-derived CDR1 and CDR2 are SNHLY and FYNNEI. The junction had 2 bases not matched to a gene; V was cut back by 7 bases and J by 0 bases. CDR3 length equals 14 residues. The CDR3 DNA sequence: TGTGCCAGCACTAGCGGGCTAGCCAAAAACATTCAGTACTTC. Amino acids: CASTSGLAKNIQYF.

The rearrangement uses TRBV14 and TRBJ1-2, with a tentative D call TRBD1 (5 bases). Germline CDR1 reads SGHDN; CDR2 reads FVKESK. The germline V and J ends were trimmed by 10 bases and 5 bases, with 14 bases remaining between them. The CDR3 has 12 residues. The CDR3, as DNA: TGTGCCACCGAGGCAGGGTGGTATGGCTACACCTTC. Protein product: CATEAGWYGYTF.

CDR3 nucleotides: TGCAGCGTCGGACTAGCGGAGAACACCGGGGAGCTGTTTTTT. It translates to CSVGLAENTGELFF. The chain couples TRBV29-1 to TRBJ2-2; 10 nucleotides agree with TRBD2. V was pared by 6 bases and J by 1 base, with 2 bases of the junction left unmatched. The germline V gene has CDR1 SQVTM and CDR2 ANQGSEA. CDR3 size: 14 residues.

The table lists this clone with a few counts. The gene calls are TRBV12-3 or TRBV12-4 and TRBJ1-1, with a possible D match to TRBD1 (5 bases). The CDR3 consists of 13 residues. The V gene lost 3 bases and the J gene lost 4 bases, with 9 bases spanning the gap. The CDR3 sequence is CASSFPGSTEAFF. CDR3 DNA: TGTGCCAGCAGTTTTCCAGGGTCCACTGAAGCTTTCTTT.

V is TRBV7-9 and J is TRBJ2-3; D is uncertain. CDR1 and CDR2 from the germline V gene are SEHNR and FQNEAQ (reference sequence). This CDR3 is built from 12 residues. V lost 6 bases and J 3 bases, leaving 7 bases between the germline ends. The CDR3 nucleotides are TGTGCCAGCAGGCTCAGAACAGATACGCAGTATTTT. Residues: CASRLRTDTQYF.

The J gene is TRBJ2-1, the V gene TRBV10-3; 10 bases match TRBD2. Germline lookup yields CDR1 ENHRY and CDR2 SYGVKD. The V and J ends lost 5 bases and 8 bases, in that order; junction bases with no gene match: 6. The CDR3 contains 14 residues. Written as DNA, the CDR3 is TGTGCCATCAGTTCTAGCGGGAGTGGGGATGAGCAGTTCTTC. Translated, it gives CAISSSGSGDEQFF.

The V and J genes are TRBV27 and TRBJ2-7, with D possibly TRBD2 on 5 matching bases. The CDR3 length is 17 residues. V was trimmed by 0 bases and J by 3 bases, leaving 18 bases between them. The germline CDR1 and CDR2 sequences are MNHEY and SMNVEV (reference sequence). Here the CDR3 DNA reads TGTGCCAGCAGTTTATCGATGAACGAGCTTGCGGGCTACGAGCAGTACTTC. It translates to CASSLSMNELAGYEQYF.

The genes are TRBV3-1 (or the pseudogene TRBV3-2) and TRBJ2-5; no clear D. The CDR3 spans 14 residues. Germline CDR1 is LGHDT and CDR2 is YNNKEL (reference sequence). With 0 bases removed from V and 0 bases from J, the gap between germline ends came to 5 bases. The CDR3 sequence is CASSQDLYQETQYF. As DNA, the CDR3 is TGTGCCAGCAGCCAAGATCTGTACCAAGAGACCCAGTACTTC.

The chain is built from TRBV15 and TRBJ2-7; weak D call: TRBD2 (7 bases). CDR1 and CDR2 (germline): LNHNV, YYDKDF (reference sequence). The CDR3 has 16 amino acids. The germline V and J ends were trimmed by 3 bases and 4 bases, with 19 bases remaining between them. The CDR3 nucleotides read TGTGCCACCAGCAGCCTCGGGGGGACACCTAGTTACGAGCAGTACTTC. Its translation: CATSSLGGTPSYEQYF. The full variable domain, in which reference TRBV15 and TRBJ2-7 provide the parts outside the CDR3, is DAMVIQNPRYQVTQFGKPVTLSCSQTLNHNVMYWYQQKSSQAPKLLFHYYDKDFNNEADTPDNFQSRRPNTSFCFLDIRSPGLGDTAMYLCATSSLGGTPSYEQYFGPGTRLTVT.

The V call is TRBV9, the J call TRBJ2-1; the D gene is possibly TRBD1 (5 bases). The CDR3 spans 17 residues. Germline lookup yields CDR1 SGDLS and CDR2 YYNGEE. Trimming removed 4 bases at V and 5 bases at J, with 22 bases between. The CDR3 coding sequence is TGTGCCAGCAGCCCGGCGTACCGAGCAGGGTTGGACAATGAGCAGTTCTTC. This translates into CASSPAYRAGLDNEQFF.

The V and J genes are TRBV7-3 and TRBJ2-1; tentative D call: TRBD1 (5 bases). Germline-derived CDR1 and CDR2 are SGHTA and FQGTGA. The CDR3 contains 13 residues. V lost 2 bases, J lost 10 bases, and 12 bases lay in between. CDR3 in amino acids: CASSLVGRREQFF. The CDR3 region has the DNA TGTGCCAGCAGCTTAGTGGGGCGTCGGGAGCAGTTCTTC.

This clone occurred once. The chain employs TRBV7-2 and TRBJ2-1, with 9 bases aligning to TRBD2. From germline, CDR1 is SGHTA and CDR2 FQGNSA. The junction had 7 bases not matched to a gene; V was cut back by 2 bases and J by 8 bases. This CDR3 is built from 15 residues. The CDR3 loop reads CASSLSSGRTDEQFF. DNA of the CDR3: TGTGCCAGCAGCTTATCCAGCGGGAGGACGGATGAGCAGTTCTTC.

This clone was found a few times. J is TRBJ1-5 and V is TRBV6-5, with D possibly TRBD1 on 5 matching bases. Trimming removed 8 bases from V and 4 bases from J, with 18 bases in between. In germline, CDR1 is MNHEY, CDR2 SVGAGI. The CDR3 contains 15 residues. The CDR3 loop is CASRGTFGGNQPQHF. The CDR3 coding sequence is TGTGCCAGCCGCGGGACTTTCGGGGGAAATCAGCCCCAGCATTTT.

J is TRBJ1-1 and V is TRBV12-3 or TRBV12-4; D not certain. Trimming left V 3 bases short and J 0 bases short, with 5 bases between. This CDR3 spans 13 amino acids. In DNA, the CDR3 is TGTGCCAGCAGTTTCTTTATGAACACTGAAGCTTTCTTT. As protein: CASSFFMNTEAFF.

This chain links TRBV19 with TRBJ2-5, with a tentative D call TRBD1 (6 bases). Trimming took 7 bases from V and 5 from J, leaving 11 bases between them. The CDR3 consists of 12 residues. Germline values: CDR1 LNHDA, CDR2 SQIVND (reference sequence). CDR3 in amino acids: CASTHRAETQYF. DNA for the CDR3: TGTGCCAGTACTCACAGGGCTGAGACCCAGTACTTC.

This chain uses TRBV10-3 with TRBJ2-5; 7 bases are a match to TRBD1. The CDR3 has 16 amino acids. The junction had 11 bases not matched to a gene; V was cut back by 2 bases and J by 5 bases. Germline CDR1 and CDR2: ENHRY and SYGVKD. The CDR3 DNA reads TGTGCCATCAGTGAGCGAAGGGGACAGCGTCAGGAGACCCAGTACTTC. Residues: CAISERRGQRQETQYF.

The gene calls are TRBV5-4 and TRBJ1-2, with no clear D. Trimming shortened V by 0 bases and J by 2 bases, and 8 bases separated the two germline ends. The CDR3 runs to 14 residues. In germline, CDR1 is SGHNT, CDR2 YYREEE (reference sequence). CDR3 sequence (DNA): TGTGCCAGCAGCTTGGATCAGGTCAACTATGGCTACACCTTC. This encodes CASSLDQVNYGYTF. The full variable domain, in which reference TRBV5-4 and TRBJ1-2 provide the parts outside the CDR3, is ETGVTQSPTHLIKTRGQQVTLRCSSQSGHNTVSWYQQALGQGPQFIFQYYREEENGRGNFPPRFSGLQFPNYSSELNVNALELDDSALYLCASSLDQVNYGYTFGSGTRLTVV.

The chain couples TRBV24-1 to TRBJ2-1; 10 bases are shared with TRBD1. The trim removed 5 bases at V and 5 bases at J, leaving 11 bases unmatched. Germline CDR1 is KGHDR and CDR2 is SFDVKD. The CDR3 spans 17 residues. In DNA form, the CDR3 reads TGTGCCACCAGTGGTACTACCGGGACAGGGGAACACAATGAGCAGTTCTTC. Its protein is CATSGTTGTGEHNEQFF.

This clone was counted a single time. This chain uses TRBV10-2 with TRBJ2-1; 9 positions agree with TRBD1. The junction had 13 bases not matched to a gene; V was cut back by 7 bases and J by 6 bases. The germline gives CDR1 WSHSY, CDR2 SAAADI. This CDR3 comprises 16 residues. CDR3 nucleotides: TGCGCCAGCAAATCCCCCACGGGACAGGGTACCAATGAGCAGTTCTTC. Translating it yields CASKSPTGQGTNEQFF.

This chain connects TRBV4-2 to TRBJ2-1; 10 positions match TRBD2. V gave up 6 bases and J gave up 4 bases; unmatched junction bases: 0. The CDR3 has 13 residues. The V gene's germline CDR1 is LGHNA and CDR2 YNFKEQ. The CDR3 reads CASRTSGYNEQFF. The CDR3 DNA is TGTGCCAGCAGGACTAGCGGGTACAATGAGCAGTTCTTC.

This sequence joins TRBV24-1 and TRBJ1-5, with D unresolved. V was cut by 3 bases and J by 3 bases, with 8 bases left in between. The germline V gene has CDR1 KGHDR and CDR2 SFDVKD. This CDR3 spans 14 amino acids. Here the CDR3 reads CATSDPGLNQPQHF. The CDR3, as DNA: TGTGCCACCAGTGATCCGGGTCTCAATCAGCCCCAGCATTTT.

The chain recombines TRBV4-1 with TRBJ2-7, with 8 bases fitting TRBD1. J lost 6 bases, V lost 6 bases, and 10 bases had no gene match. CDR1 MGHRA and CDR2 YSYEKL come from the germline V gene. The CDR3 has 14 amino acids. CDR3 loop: CASRRGTGVGEQYF. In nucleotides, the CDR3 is TGCGCCAGCAGGAGAGGGACAGGCGTAGGCGAGCAGTACTTC.

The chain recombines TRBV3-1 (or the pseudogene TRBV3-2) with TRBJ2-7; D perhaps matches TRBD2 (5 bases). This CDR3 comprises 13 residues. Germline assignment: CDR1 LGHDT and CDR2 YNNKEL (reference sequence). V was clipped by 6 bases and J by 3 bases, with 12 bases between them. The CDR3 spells CASSPLASYEQYF. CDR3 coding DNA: TGTGCCAGCAGTCCCCTAGCTAGCTACGAGCAGTACTTC.